The 21 T cell receptor beta chains below come from one sample, sequenced in a study of cytomegalovirus exposure and HLA in healthy donors. PCR involved 60 Vbeta and 13 Jbeta primers. Only in-frame clones appear in the TCRdb table, and some are missing; sequencing was by immunoSEQ multiplex PCR. Counted here are 150,000 to 200,000 clones, approximately 84% occurring once; the ten biggest clones make up roughly 2.7%. Sequenced input: PBMCs. The receptors shown here come from a female donor in good health and CMV-seronegative.

The chain links TRBV27 to TRBJ1-1; D possibly corresponds to TRBD1 (5 bases). The CDR3 is 15 residues long. Trimming left V 7 bases short and J 2 bases short, with 17 bases between. Germline loops: CDR1 MNHEY, CDR2 SMNVEV (reference sequence). CDR3 DNA: TGTGCCAGCACTCGGGGGATTGGGTTTAACACTGAAGCTTTCTTT. It encodes CASTRGIGFNTEAFF.

This clone was detected only once. The chain employs TRBV9 and TRBJ2-7; TRBD1 agrees at 8 bases. The germline gives CDR1 SGDLS, CDR2 YYNGEE. V trimming: 0 bases; J trimming: 4 bases; junction bases outside the gene matches: 3. This CDR3 comprises 14 residues. The CDR3 nucleotides read TGTGCCAGCAGCGTAGGCAGGGGGCGTTACGAGCAGTACTTC. Translation gives CASSVGRGRYEQYF.

This chain uses TRBV19 with TRBJ2-7; TRBD2 agrees at 11 bases. The CDR3 is 17 amino acids. Germline loops: CDR1 LNHDA, CDR2 SQIVND (reference sequence). V was pared by 6 bases and J by 2 bases, with 12 bases of the junction left unmatched. In nucleotides, the CDR3 is TGTGCCAGTAGCACAATAGCAGGGACTAGCGGAGCCTACGAGCAGTACTTC. Amino acid sequence: CASSTIAGTSGAYEQYF.

V gene TRBV14 combines with J gene TRBJ2-7; possibly TRBD1 for D (5 bases). Germline V gives CDR1 SGHDN, CDR2 FVKESK. The CDR3 has 15 amino acids. With 1 base removed from V and 2 bases from J, the gap between germline ends came to 12 bases. The CDR3 protein is CASSQGWGNTYEQYF. The CDR3 nucleotides read TGTGCCAGCAGCCAAGGTTGGGGCAATACCTACGAGCAGTACTTC.

This chain connects TRBV4-2 to TRBJ2-3, with 9 nucleotides matching TRBD2. Germline V gives CDR1 LGHNA, CDR2 YNFKEQ. The CDR3 has 15 residues. The trim removed 1 base at V and 7 bases at J, leaving 6 bases unmatched. CDR3 bases: TGTGCCAGCAGCCAAGGTATAGCGGGGGCCAATACGCAGTATTTT. Amino acids: CASSQGIAGANTQYF.

The rearrangement links TRBV7-3 to TRBJ2-3; 7 bases align to TRBD1. The germline gives CDR1 SGHTA, CDR2 FQGTGA. This CDR3 contains 16 residues. The ends lost 5 bases at V and 0 bases at J; junction bases unmatched: 8. CDR3 residues: CASSPTGVTSTDTQYF. CDR3 DNA sequence: TGTGCCAGCAGCCCAACAGGGGTAACTAGCACAGATACGCAGTATTTT.

V is TRBV27 and J is TRBJ1-5; TRBD1 agrees at 8 bases. V was clipped by 3 bases and J by 9 bases; unmatched bases: 13. CDR1 and CDR2 from the germline V gene are MNHEY and SMNVEV (reference sequence). The CDR3 length is 16 residues. Here the CDR3 DNA reads TGTGCCAGCAGTTTGGGGGGCAGGGGGCGGCAATCGCCCCAGCATTTT. The encoded protein is CASSLGGRGRQSPQHF.

The chain carries TRBV7-6 and TRBJ1-3; TRBD1 aligns across 7 bases. The length of the CDR3 is 14 residues. V lost 5 bases, J lost 2 bases, and 3 bases stayed unmatched. From germline, CDR1 is SGHVS and CDR2 FNYEAQ. Here the CDR3 reads CASSPGTAGNTIYF. CDR3 sequence (DNA): TGTGCCAGCAGCCCTGGGACAGCTGGAAACACCATATATTTT. The entire variable domain, with the rest obtained from reference TRBV7-6 and TRBJ1-3, is as follows: GAGVSQSPRYKVTKRGQDVALRCDPISGHVSLYWYRQALGQGPEFLTYFNYEAQQDKSGLPNDRFSAERPEGSISTLTIQRTEQRDSAMYRCASSPGTAGNTIYFGEGSWLTVV.

The V call is TRBV6-1, the J call TRBJ1-1; no definite D call. This CDR3 is 13 amino acids long. Deletions cut 2 bases from V and 3 bases from J, with 7 bases between. Germline loops: CDR1 MNHNS, CDR2 SASEGT. CDR3 sequence (DNA): TGTGCCAGCAGTGAATTCGGGGACACTGAAGCTTTCTTT. It translates to CASSEFGDTEAFF.

The rearrangement uses TRBV6-4 and TRBJ1-1; 10 bases fit TRBD1. The CDR3 loop spans 16 amino acids. V was pared by 4 bases and J by 6 bases, with 11 bases of the junction left unmatched. CDR1 and CDR2 (germline): MRHNA, SNTAGT. The DNA for the CDR3 is TGTGCCAGCAGTGGTCCCGGGACAGGGGAAAGGGCTGAAGCTTTCTTT. This sequence encodes CASSGPGTGERAEAFF.

This chain links TRBV13 with TRBJ1-2, with D possibly TRBD1 on 5 matching bases. This CDR3 region has 13 residues. The germline V gene encodes CDR1 PRHDT and CDR2 FYEKMQ (reference sequence). Trimming removed 0 bases at V and 7 bases at J, with 9 bases between. DNA for the CDR3: TGTGCCAGCAGCTTAGGCAGGGCAGGTGGCTACACCTTC. Translating it yields CASSLGRAGGYTF.

The gene calls are TRBV7-2 and TRBJ2-2; 8 bases are a match to TRBD1. Germline assignment: CDR1 SGHTA and CDR2 FQGNSA. The CDR3 totals 14 residues. Trimming took 6 bases from V and 4 from J; bases not matched to a gene: 4. CDR3 amino acids: CASRRTGTTGELFF. CDR3 nucleotides: TGTGCCAGCAGACGGACAGGGACCACCGGGGAGCTGTTTTTT.

For this clone: An end of the junction does not agree with germline; a read error may underlie this. This chain uses TRBV7-9 with TRBJ2-2; 9 positions match TRBD2. CDR1 and CDR2 (germline): SEHNR, FQNEAQ (reference sequence). CDR3 size: 17 residues. DNA of the CDR3: TGTTCCAGCAGCCAACGGCGGGGGGGTCCAAACACCGGGGAGCTGTTTTTT. It is translated as CSSSQRRGGPNTGELFF. The whole variable domain, filled in from reference TRBV7-9 and TRBJ2-2, reads DTGVSQNPRHKITKRGQNVTFRCDPISEHNRLYWYRQTLGQGPEFLTYFQNEAQLEKSRLLSDRFSAERPKGSFSTLEIQRTEQGDSAMYLCSSSQRRGGPNTGELFFGEGSRLTVL.

V usage is TRBV27 and J usage is TRBJ1-2; maybe TRBD1 (5 bases). Trimming removed 3 bases from V and 6 bases from J, with 14 bases in between. CDR1 and CDR2 (germline): MNHEY, SMNVEV (reference sequence). The CDR3 totals 14 residues. Here the CDR3 DNA reads TGTGCCAGCAGTTTCAGTCGGACAACCCATGGCTACACCTTC. Residues: CASSFSRTTHGYTF.

This chain connects TRBV27 to TRBJ2-7; unclear D gene. V was trimmed by 2 bases and J by 7 bases, leaving 12 bases between them. Germline loops: CDR1 MNHEY, CDR2 SMNVEV (reference sequence). The CDR3 has 13 residues. In DNA form, the CDR3 reads TGTGCCAGCAGTTTAACAATCGCCTCAGAGCAGTACTTC. The encoded protein is CASSLTIASEQYF.

This clone came up a few times. This chain links TRBV5-4 with TRBJ1-2; 10 bases line up with TRBD1. CDR1 is SGHNT, CDR2 YYREEE, per germline (reference sequence). This CDR3 has 15 amino acids. Trimming took 0 bases from V and 4 from J; bases not matched to a gene: 3. The CDR3 nucleotides read TGTGCCAGCAGCTTGGGACAGGGGGCAGGCTATGGCTACACCTTC. Its translation is CASSLGQGAGYGYTF.

In this sample, this clone turned up a few times. The chain joins TRBV27 to TRBJ2-7; TRBD2 aligns across 7 bases. The CDR3 is 15 amino acids. Trimming cost V 1 base and J 5 bases; bases outside gene matches: 8. Germline CDR1 and CDR2: MNHEY and SMNVEV (reference sequence). The CDR3 DNA follows: TGTGCCAGCAGTTTATATTTGGGAGGGCCACACGAGCAGTACTTC. Its translation is CASSLYLGGPHEQYF.

This clone was picked up a small number of times. This chain joins TRBV7-2 and TRBJ2-4; D possibly corresponds to TRBD2 (5 bases). Between the trimmed V and J ends, which lost 1 base and 10 bases, there was a span of 14 bases. The CDR3 spans 14 residues. Germline CDR1 and CDR2: SGHTA and FQGNSA. DNA of the CDR3: TGTGCCAGCAGCTTAGAACGGGCCACTAGAATTCAGTACTTC. Translating it yields CASSLERATRIQYF.

The chain is built from TRBV13 and TRBJ1-1; D may be TRBD1 (6 bases). Germline V gives CDR1 PRHDT, CDR2 FYEKMQ (reference sequence). The CDR3 contains 15 residues. V lost 5 bases and J 3 bases, leaving 16 bases between the germline ends. The DNA of the CDR3 is TGTGCCAGCAGCCAGCGAAACAGGGCTGACACTGAAGCTTTCTTT. This codes for CASSQRNRADTEAFF.

The V call is TRBV11-2, the J call TRBJ2-7, with D perhaps TRBD2 (5 bases). Germline loops: CDR1 SGHAT, CDR2 FQNNGV. Trimming shortened V by 4 bases and J by 3 bases, and 13 bases separated the two germline ends. The CDR3 extends over 14 amino acids. CDR3: CASSSSSGNYEQYF. DNA for the CDR3: TGTGCCAGCAGCTCCAGCTCCGGGAACTACGAGCAGTACTTC.

This clone appeared a single time. The chain carries TRBV6-6 and TRBJ2-7; D is perhaps TRBD1 (5 bases). Between the trimmed V and J ends, which lost 2 bases and 7 bases, there was a span of 9 bases. Germline lookup yields CDR1 MNHNY and CDR2 SVGAGI (reference sequence). The CDR3 loop spans 12 amino acids. The CDR3 protein is CASSYDSVEQYF. The DNA of the CDR3 is TGTGCCAGCAGTTACGACAGCGTGGAGCAGTACTTC.